There are many counts of the clone carrying this T cell receptor beta chain. These data belong to a study of blood T cells in healthy people across ages. The second PCR ran roughly 6 to 12 cycles with a sample-barcoded 5' primer and J-beta primers. TCRdb itself ran the 5' RACE reads through MiXCR, one entry per CDR3 protein. The table includes 550,000 to 800,000 distinct CDR3 sequences, about a third detected once. The CDR3 runs to 13 residues. The ends lost 3 bases at V and 4 bases at J; junction bases unmatched: 2. From germline, CDR1 is SGHDN and CDR2 FVKESK. The sequence was obtained from a woman aged 80 or over in good health. V gene TRBV14 combines with J gene TRBJ2-7, with 8 bases fitting TRBD2. Input material: blood. CDR3 sequence: CASSQTGGYEQYF. CDR3 nucleotides: TGTGCCAGCAGCCAGACGGGAGGGTACGAGCAGTACTTC. Full variable domain (outside the CDR3, taken from reference TRBV14 and TRBJ2-7): EAGVTQFPSHSVIEKGQTVTLRCDPISGHDNLYWYRRVMGKEIKFLLHFVKESKQDESGMPNNRFLAERTGGTYSTLKVQPAELEDSGVYFCASSQTGGYEQYFGPGTRLTVT.